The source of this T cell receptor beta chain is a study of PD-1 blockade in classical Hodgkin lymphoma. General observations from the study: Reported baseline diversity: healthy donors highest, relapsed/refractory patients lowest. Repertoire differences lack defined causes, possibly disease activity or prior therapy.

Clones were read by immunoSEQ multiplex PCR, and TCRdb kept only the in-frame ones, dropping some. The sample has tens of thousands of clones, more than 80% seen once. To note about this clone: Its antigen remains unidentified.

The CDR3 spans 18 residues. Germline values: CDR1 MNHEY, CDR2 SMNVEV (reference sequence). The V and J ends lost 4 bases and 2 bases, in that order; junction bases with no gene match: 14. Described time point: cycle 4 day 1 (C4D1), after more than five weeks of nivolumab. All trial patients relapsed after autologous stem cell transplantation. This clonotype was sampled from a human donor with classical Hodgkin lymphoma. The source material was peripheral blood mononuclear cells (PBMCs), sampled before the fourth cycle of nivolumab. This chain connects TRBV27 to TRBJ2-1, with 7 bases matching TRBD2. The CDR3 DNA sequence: TGTGCCAGCAGTTCTCTCTCCCAGAGGGAGGGCCCCTACAATGAGCAGTTCTTC. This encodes CASSSLSQREGPYNEQFF.